Listed below are T cell receptor beta chains from one sample, sequenced in a study of T cell responses to AZD1222 COVID-19 vaccine. The method was immunoSEQ multiplex PCR; TCRdb's version includes in-frame clones alone and lacks a portion of them. The data show fewer than 95,000 clones, roughly nine tenths seen once. Sequences were derived from peripheral blood, sampled on day 0 of AZD1222 vaccination. These receptors all come from an adult in good health. Both conserved end residues are part of each CDR3. The D gene is left open where the match is weak. Clone sizes are given selectively: once, few, many, or a class where the clone is expanded.

TRBJ1-2 14 NA TRBV19 once TGTGCCAGTAGTATAGGACAGTCCAACTATGGCTACACCTTC CASSIGQSNYGYTF
TRBJ2-7 13 NA TRBV5-1 NA TGCGCCAGCAGCTTCCTAAGACCCTACGAGCAGTACTTC CASSFLRPYEQYF
TRBJ1-2 14 NA TRBV5-1 NA TGCGCCAGCAGGGTGAACAGTGCTAACTATGGCTACACCTTC CASRVNSANYGYTF
TRBJ2-3 12 NA TRBV18 NA TGTGCCAGCTCGCCGGGTGGTGATACGCAGTATTTT CASSPGGDTQYF
TRBJ2-3 13 NA TRBV5-6 NA TGTGCCAGCAGCTTCTCTAGCACAGATACGCAGTATTTT CASSFSSTDTQYF
TRBJ2-5 16 NA TRBV11-2 NA TGTGCCAGCAGCCCCCTTGACAGGGGAGGGGAAGAGACCCAGTACTTC CASSPLDRGGEETQYF
TRBJ1-2 11 NA TRBV29-1 NA TGCAGCGTTGAATTCGGACTTGGCTACACCTTC CSVEFGLGYTF
TRBJ2-2 19 TRBD2 TRBV28 NA TGTGCCAGCAGTTTCCCCTCCATTGGTAGCGGGAGGGCGGTCGGGGAGCTGTTTTTT CASSFPSIGSGRAVGELFF
TRBJ1-6 14 NA TRBV27 NA TGTGCCAGCAGTTCCCAAACCGGGGGATCACCCCTCCACTTT CASSSQTGGSPLHF
TRBJ1-1 12 NA TRBV9 few TGTGCCAGCAGCGCCATTAACACTGAAGCTTTCTTT CASSAINTEAFF
TRBJ1-1 13 TRBD1 TRBV12-5 NA TGTGCTAGTGGCACGACAGGGGCCACTGAAGCTTTCTTT CASGTTGATEAFF
TRBJ1-5 17 NA TRBV19 NA TGTGCCAGTAGTACAGACCGTGGGAGTACAGCAAATCAGCCCCAGCATTTT CASSTDRGSTANQPQHF
TRBJ2-5 13 NA TRBV29-1 NA TGCAGCGTTGAGCCCAGGGACGGCGAGACCCAGTACTTC CSVEPRDGETQYF
TRBJ2-1 17 TRBD1 TRBV15 once TGTGCCACCAGCAGAGAAAATTTCCGGACAGGGCAAAATGAGCAGTTCTTC CATSRENFRTGQNEQFF
TRBJ2-1 13 NA TRBV9 NA TGTGCCAGCAGCGTGGGCAGCTACAATGAGCAGTTCTTC CASSVGSYNEQFF
TRBJ2-2 16 NA TRBV3-1/TRBV3-2 NA TGTGCCAGCAGCCAAGGAGCAGGGATGACGACCGGGGAGCTGTTTTTT CASSQGAGMTTGELFF
TRBJ2-2 12 NA TRBV27 NA TGTGCCAGCAGTCGAGTAAACGGGGAGCTGTTTTTT CASSRVNGELFF
TRBJ1-2 14 NA TRBV25-1 once TGTGCCAGCAGTGCCGCGAGGGACGGCTATGGCTACACCTTC CASSAARDGYGYTF
TRBJ2-2 16 NA TRBV5-1 NA TGCGCCAGCAGCCCGGACGGCGGGGCGAACACCGGGGAGCTGTTTTTT CASSPDGGANTGELFF
TRBJ1-3 16 NA TRBV7-8 NA TGTGCCAGCAGCCCCCCCGGGGGGACATTTGGAAACACCATATATTTT CASSPPGGTFGNTIYF
TRBJ2-1 13 TRBD2 TRBV2 NA TGTGCCAGCAGTACCGGGACTAGCAATGAGCAGTTCTTC CASSTGTSNEQFF
TRBJ1-4 15 NA TRBV3-1/TRBV3-2 once TGTGCCAGCAGCCCCCAGGTGAAGGGCAATGAAAAACTGTTTTTT CASSPQVKGNEKLFF
TRBJ1-2 13 TRBD1 TRBV5-1 NA TGCGCCAGCAGACCCGACAGGGACTATGGCTACACCTTC CASRPDRDYGYTF
TRBJ2-3 13 NA TRBV25-1 NA TGTGCCAGCAGTGCCGGTAACACAGATACGCAGTATTTT CASSAGNTDTQYF
TRBJ2-3 16 TRBD2 TRBV18 NA TGTGCCAGCTCACCTTTAGCGGGAGGAGGAGGAGATACGCAGTATTTT CASSPLAGGGGDTQYF
TRBJ2-7 12 NA TRBV6-1 NA TGTGCCAGCAGTGAGGAAAGGACTCCGCAGTACTTC CASSEERTPQYF
TRBJ2-1 15 TRBD2 TRBV7-9 NA TGTGCCAGCAGCTTAGGACCTCCGGGACTAGCGGGTGAGTTCTTC CASSLGPPGLAGEFF